The 25 T cell receptor beta chains below were found in one sample sequenced in a study of OX40 agonist ivuxolimab in advanced cancers. Produced via immunoSEQ multiplex PCR; TCRdb's table is partial and in-frame only. The table shows 50,000 to 55,000 clones, with 70% to 90% occurring only once. Source: CD4+ or CD8+ T cells sorted from blood, taken in a trial of the OX40 agonist ivuxolimab. Every receptor here comes from an adult with an advanced solid tumor such as melanoma, head and neck, liver or kidney cancer.

V gene TRBV5-1 combines with J gene TRBJ2-7; D is tentatively TRBD1 or TRBD2 (5 bases each). V dropped 7 bases and J dropped 0 bases, with 14 bases sitting between them. The CDR3 spans 14 residues. CDR1 is SGHRS and CDR2 is YFSETQ in the germline V gene. This CDR3 is CASARDGSSYEQYF. For the CDR3, the DNA is TGCGCCAGCGCCAGGGACGGAAGCTCCTACGAGCAGTACTTC. Variable domain in full (rest from reference TRBV5-1 and TRBJ2-7): KAGVTQTPRYLIKTRGQQVTLSCSPISGHRSVSWYQQTPGQGLQFLFEYFSETQRNKGNFPGRFSGRQFSNSRSEMNVSTLELGDSALYLCASARDGSSYEQYFGPGTRLTVT.

The V call is TRBV29-1, the J call TRBJ2-2; TRBD1 aligns across 9 bases. The CDR3 runs 15 residues. CDR1 is SQVTM, CDR2 ANQGSEA, per germline. With 7 bases clipped from V and 1 base from J, the junction kept 7 bases outside the gene matches. This CDR3 reads CSARTGAVNTGELFF. The CDR3 DNA follows: TGCAGCGCCCGGACAGGGGCTGTGAACACCGGGGAGCTGTTTTTT.

The DNA for the CDR3 is TGTGCCAGCAGTCCAGCGGGGGGGCCGACAGATACGCAGTATTTT. Protein product: CASSPAGGPTDTQYF. This chain uses TRBV11-3 with TRBJ2-3; 10 nucleotides agree with TRBD2. The ends lost 6 bases at V and 3 bases at J; junction bases unmatched: 6. The CDR3 spans 15 residues. Germline CDR1 reads SGHNT; CDR2 reads YENEEA.

V usage is TRBV7-9 and J usage is TRBJ2-3; possibly TRBD1 for D (5 bases). Germline V lookup: CDR1 SEHNR, CDR2 FQNEAQ (reference sequence). The CDR3 spans 14 residues. V shed 5 bases and J shed 0 bases, with 9 bases lying between them. CDR3 region: CASSIDSSTDTQYF. The DNA of the CDR3 is TGTGCCAGCAGCATAGACAGCAGCACAGATACGCAGTATTTT.

The CDR3 bases are TGTGCCAGCAGAAGAGCAGGGGGCGCCTACGAGCAGTACTTC. Encoded protein: CASRRAGGAYEQYF. The V and J genes are TRBV27 and TRBJ2-7; TRBD1 aligns across 8 bases. Germline V gives CDR1 MNHEY, CDR2 SMNVEV (reference sequence). The CDR3 is made up of 14 amino acids. Germline trimming cut 6 bases from V and 2 bases from J; bases unmatched to any gene: 6.

The chain uses TRBV28 and TRBJ2-5; D possibly corresponds to TRBD1 (8 bases). Trimming removed 1 base at V and 6 bases at J, with 18 bases between. Looked up from germline, CDR1 is MDHEN and CDR2 is SYDVKM. The CDR3 spans 16 residues. The CDR3 region has the DNA TGTGCCAGCAGTTTATCGGGGGGACAGGCTCAGAAGACCCAGTACTTC. It translates to CASSLSGGQAQKTQYF.

The chain combines TRBV9 with TRBJ1-3; 7 bases line up with TRBD1. J lost 4 bases, V lost 0 bases, and 4 bases had no gene match. The length of the CDR3 is 15 residues. Germline assignment: CDR1 SGDLS and CDR2 YYNGEE. CDR3 sequence: CASSVGWDSGNTIYF. As DNA, the CDR3 is TGTGCCAGCAGCGTAGGTTGGGACAGCGGAAACACCATATATTTT.

This chain joins TRBV5-6 and TRBJ2-1; 7 bases align to TRBD2. Germline V gene lookup returns CDR1 SGHDT and CDR2 YYEEEE. Unmatched junction bases numbered 4, after V lost 0 bases and J lost 10 bases. The CDR3 is 13 residues long. The CDR3 loop reads CASSLVLAREQFF. The CDR3 DNA follows: TGTGCCAGCAGCTTGGTACTAGCGCGCGAGCAGTTCTTC.

This chain links TRBV28 with TRBJ2-3; D is unclear. The germline V and J ends were trimmed by 5 bases and 5 bases, with 8 bases remaining between them. The germline V gene has CDR1 MDHEN and CDR2 SYDVKM. This CDR3 contains 12 residues. The DNA for the CDR3 is TGTGCCAGCAGTCCCCGACAAGATACGCAGTATTTT. Amino acids: CASSPRQDTQYF. Based on the CDR3 plus reference TRBV28 and TRBJ2-3, the full variable domain is DVKVTQSSRYLVKRTGEKVFLECVQDMDHENMFWYRQDPGLGLRLIYFSYDVKMKEKGDIPEGYSVSREKKERFSLILESASTNQTSMYLCASSPRQDTQYFGPGTRLTVL.

The chain combines TRBV6-4 with TRBJ2-3; TRBD2 aligns across 12 bases. Germline CDR1 is MRHNA and CDR2 is SNTAGT. V dropped 6 bases and J dropped 9; count of bases not matched to a gene: 7. There are 14 residues in the CDR3. CDR3 nucleotides: TGTGCCAGCAGGGCGGCTAGCGGGGGGGCGACGCAGTATTTT. This encodes CASRAASGGATQYF.

The gene calls are TRBV5-1 and TRBJ2-2; D gene uncertain. Between the trimmed V and J ends, which lost 0 bases and 6 bases, there was a span of 18 bases. Germline values: CDR1 SGHRS, CDR2 YFSETQ. The CDR3 runs 17 residues. This CDR3 reads CASSLGYGVQTAGELFF. The CDR3 region has the DNA TGCGCCAGCAGCTTGGGTTACGGAGTCCAAACCGCCGGGGAGCTGTTTTTT.

The rearrangement joins TRBV28 to TRBJ1-1, with 9 positions matching TRBD1. J gave up 6 bases and V 3 bases, and 5 bases lay outside the gene matches. The CDR3 has 14 residues. CDR1 is MDHEN and CDR2 is SYDVKM in the germline V gene. CDR3 nucleotide sequence: TGTGCCAGCAGTTTTGGGGACAGGGTATCTGAAGCTTTCTTT. Its protein product is CASSFGDRVSEAFF.

The chain recombines TRBV19 with TRBJ2-7; a weak D match, TRBD1 (6 bases). This CDR3 contains 14 residues. The germline V gene has CDR1 LNHDA and CDR2 SQIVND (reference sequence). Trimming left V 6 bases short and J 6 bases short, with 18 bases between. The CDR3: CASSRTGSGAEQYF. The CDR3 region has the DNA TGTGCCAGTAGCCGTACAGGGTCAGGGGCCGAGCAGTACTTC.

The V call is TRBV7-3, the J call TRBJ2-7; D gene uncertain. This CDR3 comprises 14 residues. Trimming took off 1 base at V and 1 base at J, with 8 bases between the two ends. Germline loops: CDR1 SGHTA, CDR2 FQGTGA. CDR3 sequence reads: CASSLKSDSYEQYF. CDR3 sequence (DNA): TGTGCCAGCAGCTTAAAGTCAGATTCCTACGAGCAGTACTTC.

This chain joins TRBV10-3 and TRBJ2-7; 9 nucleotides match TRBD1. Germline trimming cut 3 bases from V and 0 bases from J; bases unmatched to any gene: 3. The CDR3 totals 15 residues. Looked up from germline, CDR1 is ENHRY and CDR2 is SYGVKD. The CDR3 nucleotides are TGTGCCATCAGTGATCCGGGACAGGGCTCCTACGAGCAGTACTTC. It yields the protein CAISDPGQGSYEQYF.

The rearrangement uses TRBV6-5 and TRBJ2-7; 8 bases are a match to TRBD1. Germline V CDR1 and CDR2: MNHEY, SVGAGI. The CDR3 length is 16 residues. V dropped 0 bases and J dropped 1; count of bases not matched to a gene: 5. CDR3 DNA: TGTGCCAGCAGTTACTCGATACAGGGGGGATCCTACGAGCAGTACTTC. Translated: CASSYSIQGGSYEQYF.

The CDR3 spells CASSQAQSGITYEQYF. The DNA for the CDR3 is TGCGCCAGCAGCCAAGCCCAAAGCGGGATCACCTACGAGCAGTACTTC. The chain carries TRBV4-1 and TRBJ2-7; TRBD2 matches at 7 bases. J lost 2 bases, V lost 1 base, and 8 bases had no gene match. Germline assignment: CDR1 MGHRA and CDR2 YSYEKL. This CDR3 comprises 16 residues.

The rearrangement uses TRBV15 and TRBJ2-5, with D perhaps being TRBD1 or TRBD2 (5 bases each). Germline V gene sequence: CDR1 LNHNV, CDR2 YYDKDF (reference sequence). The CDR3 is 13 amino acids. V lost 3 bases and J lost 1, with 6 bases in between. This chain's CDR3 is CATSSGTQETQYF. DNA for the CDR3: TGTGCCACCAGCAGCGGGACCCAAGAGACCCAGTACTTC.

The rearrangement joins TRBV9 to TRBJ1-1; D is undetermined. Germline values: CDR1 SGDLS, CDR2 YYNGEE. V was pared by 0 bases and J by 7 bases, with 7 bases between. CDR3 length: 12 amino acids. Written as DNA, the CDR3 is TGTGCCAGCAGCGTAGCGGCAGGTGAAGCTTTCTTT. It encodes CASSVAAGEAFF.

CDR3 sequence reads: CASSPRGGVGTEAFF. CDR3 DNA sequence: TGTGCCAGCAGCCCCCGAGGGGGGGTTGGCACTGAAGCTTTCTTT. V usage is TRBV7-8 and J usage is TRBJ1-1, with a weak D call TRBD1 (6 bases). The CDR3 has 15 residues. The V end lost 5 bases, the J end lost 4 bases, and 17 bases lay between the germline ends. Germline CDR1 reads SGHVS; CDR2 reads FQNEAQ.

This chain uses TRBV2 with TRBJ2-7; the D is unclear. The CDR3 totals 10 residues. Looked up from germline, CDR1 is SNHLY and CDR2 is FYNNEI. V lost 5 bases and J lost 1, with 0 bases in between. The CDR3: CASSSYEQYF. The CDR3 nucleotides are TGTGCCAGCAGTTCCTACGAGCAGTACTTC.

This clone has more than one count but fewer than ten. CDR3 nucleotides: TGTGCCAGCAGTTACTACCCTGACAGTTGGGAGACCCAGTACTTC. It yields the protein CASSYYPDSWETQYF. J is TRBJ2-5 and V is TRBV6-5; D perhaps matches TRBD1 (5 bases). Trimming took off 1 base at V and 5 bases at J, with 14 bases between the two ends. The CDR3 totals 15 residues. Germline values: CDR1 MNHEY, CDR2 SVGAGI.

A single count supports this clone. This chain links TRBV7-2 with TRBJ2-1; 10 bases match TRBD2. The CDR3 has 15 amino acids. The V segment lost 2 bases and the J segment 6 bases; nucleotides outside the gene matches: 4. Germline V gene data show CDR1 as SGHTA and CDR2 as FQGNSA. The CDR3 DNA reads as TGTGCCAGCAGCTTAAGAACTAGCGGGACCAATGAGCAGTTCTTC. Its translation: CASSLRTSGTNEQFF.

The rearrangement uses TRBV7-2 and TRBJ2-5, with 8 positions matching TRBD1. J gave up 5 bases and V 4 bases, and 12 bases lay outside the gene matches. The germline V gene encodes CDR1 SGHTA and CDR2 FQGNSA. The CDR3 spans 16 residues. CDR3 region: CASSSGARGRFETQYF. Written as DNA, the CDR3 is TGTGCCAGCAGCTCCGGGGCCAGGGGGCGCTTCGAGACCCAGTACTTC.

This chain uses TRBV5-8 with TRBJ1-5; possible D gene TRBD1, 6 bases. This CDR3 contains 17 residues. V was cut by 4 bases and J by 3 bases, with 20 bases left in between. The germline V gene has CDR1 SGHTS and CDR2 YDEGEE. The CDR3 DNA reads TGTGCCAGCAGCGGTGGAATGAGGGGGAGGGTCAATCAGCCCCAGCATTTT. It translates to CASSGGMRGRVNQPQHF.